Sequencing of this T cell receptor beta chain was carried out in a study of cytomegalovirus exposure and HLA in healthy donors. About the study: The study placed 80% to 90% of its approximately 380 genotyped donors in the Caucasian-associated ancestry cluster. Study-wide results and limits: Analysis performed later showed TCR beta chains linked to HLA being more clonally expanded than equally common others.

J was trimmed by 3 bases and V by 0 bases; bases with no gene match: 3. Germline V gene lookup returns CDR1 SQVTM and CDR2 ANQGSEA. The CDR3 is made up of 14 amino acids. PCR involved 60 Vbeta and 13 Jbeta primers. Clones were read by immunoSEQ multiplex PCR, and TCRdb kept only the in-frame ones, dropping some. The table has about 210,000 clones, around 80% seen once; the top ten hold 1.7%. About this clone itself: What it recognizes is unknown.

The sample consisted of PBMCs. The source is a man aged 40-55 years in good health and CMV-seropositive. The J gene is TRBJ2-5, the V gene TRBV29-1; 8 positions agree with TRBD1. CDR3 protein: CSVEDPQGEETQYF. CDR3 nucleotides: TGCAGCGTTGAAGACCCACAGGGGGAAGAGACCCAGTACTTC.